A single sample is the source of the 25 T cell receptor beta chains below, sequenced in a study of cytomegalovirus exposure and HLA in healthy donors. PCR employed 60 Vbeta and 13 Jbeta primers. The method was immunoSEQ multiplex PCR; TCRdb's version includes in-frame clones alone and lacks a portion of them. This table has 95,000 to 150,000 clones, approximately 15% appearing once. Material for sequencing was PBMCs. These receptors came from a woman between 18 and 30 years old in good health and CMV-seronegative.

This clone occurred a few times. The CDR3 here is CATSRGGGQDRDQPQHF. CDR3 bases: TGTGCCACCAGCAGAGGAGGAGGTCAGGACCGTGATCAGCCCCAGCATTTT. V and J are TRBV15 and TRBJ1-5, with no clear D. With 1 base removed from V and 5 bases from J, the gap between germline ends came to 18 bases. The CDR3 loop spans 17 amino acids. Germline assignment: CDR1 LNHNV and CDR2 YYDKDF (reference sequence).

This clone was picked up a small number of times. J is TRBJ2-5 and V is TRBV7-3, with a possible D match to TRBD2 (5 bases). The germline gives CDR1 SGHTA, CDR2 FQGTGA. The V end was cut by 0 bases, the J end by 5 bases, with 10 bases between. The CDR3 extends over 14 amino acids. The DNA for the CDR3 is TGTGCCAGCAGCTTAACTGGAGGCCGGGAGACCCAGTACTTC. Protein: CASSLTGGRETQYF.

The genes are TRBV5-1 and TRBJ2-6; D might be TRBD1 (6 bases). Germline V CDR1 and CDR2: SGHRS, YFSETQ. Trimming shortened V by 4 bases and J by 1 base, and 15 bases separated the two germline ends. CDR3 length: 17 amino acids. Written as DNA, the CDR3 is TGCGCCAGCAGCCCGGGACCCCAGGGGTCTGGGGCCAACGTCCTGACTTTC. It is translated as CASSPGPQGSGANVLTF.

This clone was detected only a few times. The V call is TRBV19, the J call TRBJ1-2; 8 nucleotides line up with TRBD1. J lost 4 bases, V lost 6 bases, and 4 bases had no gene match. CDR3 size: 13 residues. Germline values: CDR1 LNHDA, CDR2 SQIVND (reference sequence). This chain's CDR3 is CASRDRAIYGYTF. The CDR3 DNA reads as TGTGCCAGTAGGGACAGGGCCATCTATGGCTACACCTTC.

The CDR3 region has the DNA TGTGCCAGCAGTTTATCCGGGACAGGGGTCCCCCAGCCCCAGCATTTT. This translates into CASSLSGTGVPQPQHF. The J gene is TRBJ1-5, the V gene TRBV28; TRBD1 aligns across 10 bases. The CDR3 is 16 residues long. With 1 base clipped from V and 7 bases from J, the junction kept 7 bases outside the gene matches. The germline CDR1 and CDR2 sequences are MDHEN and SYDVKM.

The chain combines TRBV6-1 with TRBJ1-1, with 9 bases matching TRBD1. The junction had 7 bases not matched to a gene; V was cut back by 2 bases and J by 0 bases. The CDR3 is made up of 17 amino acids. CDR1 is MNHNS and CDR2 is SASEGT in the germline V gene. The CDR3 sequence is CASSEPTGGRMNTEAFF. In DNA form, the CDR3 reads TGTGCCAGCAGTGAACCTACAGGGGGCCGAATGAACACTGAAGCTTTCTTT.

V and J are TRBV4-3 and TRBJ2-6; the D is unclear. CDR3 length: 16 amino acids. V was trimmed by 0 bases and J by 7 bases, leaving 13 bases between them. The germline V gene encodes CDR1 LGHNA and CDR2 YSLEER. The chain's CDR3 is CASSQDWARQANVLTF. In DNA, the CDR3 is TGCGCCAGCAGCCAAGATTGGGCACGACAAGCCAACGTCCTGACTTTC.

This clone was observed a handful of times. The J gene is TRBJ1-1, the V gene TRBV6-6, with D hard to call. The CDR3 has 12 residues. V lost 2 bases to trimming and J lost 5 bases, with 6 bases between them. Looked up from germline, CDR1 is MNHNY and CDR2 is SVGAGI (reference sequence). DNA of the CDR3: TGTGCCAGCAGTTACGGAGGGACTGAAGCTTTCTTT. It yields the protein CASSYGGTEAFF.

This clone was seen only a few times. This chain connects TRBV19 to TRBJ1-1; D perhaps matches TRBD1 (5 bases). The CDR3 runs to 14 residues. The V gene lost 8 bases and the J gene lost 1 base, with 14 bases spanning the gap. Germline CDR1 reads LNHDA; CDR2 reads SQIVND (reference sequence). The CDR3 DNA sequence: TGTGCCAGTCTGGGGAGGGGTAGGAACACTGAAGCTTTCTTT. Residues: CASLGRGRNTEAFF.

This clone appeared a few times. The CDR3 region is CASSGRQAPLNSPLHF. For the CDR3, the DNA is TGTGCCAGCAGTGGGAGACAGGCCCCGCTAAATTCACCCCTCCACTTT. The genes are TRBV2 and TRBJ1-6, with D possibly TRBD1 on 6 matching bases. Germline values: CDR1 SNHLY, CDR2 FYNNEI. Trimming removed 4 bases at V and 7 bases at J, with 17 bases between. The CDR3 is 16 residues long.

The J gene is TRBJ1-3, the V gene TRBV9, with D possibly being TRBD1 (5 bases). Trimming left V 0 bases short and J 3 bases short, with 10 bases between. The germline CDR1 and CDR2 sequences are SGDLS and YYNGEE. This CDR3 is 15 amino acids long. Here the CDR3 DNA reads TGTGCCAGCAGCGTAGGCCAGGGTGGTGGAAACACCATATATTTT. Amino acids: CASSVGQGGGNTIYF.

This clone showed up just a few times. This rearrangement joins TRBV7-6 to TRBJ2-6, with a tentative D call TRBD1 (5 bases). Germline loops: CDR1 SGHVS, CDR2 FNYEAQ. CDR3 length: 15 amino acids. Trimming took off 8 bases at V and 0 bases at J, with 11 bases between the two ends. For the CDR3, the DNA is TGTGCCAGCGGCAGGACAACCTCTGGGGCCAACGTCCTGACTTTC. Translating it yields CASGRTTSGANVLTF.

The chain recombines TRBV6-1 with TRBJ2-7; 9 nucleotides match TRBD1. With V trimmed by 0 bases and J by 2 bases, 5 bases remained unmatched. The CDR3 extends over 16 amino acids. The germline gives CDR1 MNHNS, CDR2 SASEGT. The CDR3 spells CASSEARQGGPYEQYF. The CDR3 nucleotides read TGTGCCAGCAGTGAAGCCCGACAGGGGGGGCCCTACGAGCAGTACTTC.

The rearrangement links TRBV7-9 to TRBJ2-5; D not resolved. The V end was cut by 5 bases, the J end by 4 bases, with 17 bases between. Germline values: CDR1 SEHNR, CDR2 FQNEAQ (reference sequence). CDR3 length equals 15 residues. The chain's CDR3 is CASSPLLADGETQYF. The CDR3 DNA sequence: TGTGCCAGCAGCCCCCTCTTGGCGGATGGAGAGACCCAGTACTTC.

This clone was seen more than once but under ten times. The chain joins TRBV6-4 to TRBJ2-3; 7 nucleotides agree with TRBD2. The V gene's germline CDR1 is MRHNA and CDR2 SNTAGT. The CDR3 extends over 15 amino acids. The trim removed 2 bases at V and 4 bases at J, leaving 6 bases unmatched. CDR3 bases: TGTGCCAGCAGTGACAAGCGGGATGGCGCAGATACGCAGTATTTT. Its protein is CASSDKRDGADTQYF.

This rearrangement joins TRBV5-1 to TRBJ1-2, with D perhaps TRBD1 (6 bases). V dropped 6 bases and J dropped 8 bases, with 14 bases sitting between them. CDR3 size: 12 residues. Germline CDR1 and CDR2: SGHRS and YFSETQ. In DNA form, the CDR3 reads TGCGCCAGCACCGGAACGAGGGGGGGCTACACCTTC. Its protein product is CASTGTRGGYTF.

The chain couples TRBV6-6 to TRBJ2-4; a possible D gene is TRBD2 (5 bases). Germline V gene lookup returns CDR1 MNHNY and CDR2 SVGAGI (reference sequence). The V and J ends lost 7 bases and 0 bases respectively, with 13 bases between them. The CDR3 length is 15 residues. The CDR3 sequence is CASIEQGLAKNIQYF. The CDR3 DNA is TGTGCCAGCATTGAGCAAGGACTAGCCAAAAACATTCAGTACTTC.

This clone appeared a few times. This rearrangement joins TRBV11-2 to TRBJ1-3; D remains ambiguous. The V end was cut by 5 bases, the J end by 0 bases, with 14 bases between. Germline V gives CDR1 SGHAT, CDR2 FQNNGV. This CDR3 region has 16 residues. For the CDR3, the DNA is TGTGCCAGCAGCACCTGGAACAGTTACTCTGGAAACACCATATATTTT. Its translation is CASSTWNSYSGNTIYF.

The rearrangement joins TRBV5-1 to TRBJ1-2, with TRBD1 matching over 8 bases. The CDR3 extends over 16 amino acids. V was clipped by 4 bases and J by 1 base; unmatched bases: 9. Germline loops: CDR1 SGHRS, CDR2 YFSETQ. CDR3: CASSPTRTGINYGYTF. In DNA form, the CDR3 reads TGCGCCAGCAGCCCAACTAGGACAGGGATTAACTATGGCTACACCTTC.

There are a few counts of this clone. The chain recombines TRBV6-4 with TRBJ2-7, with 10 bases fitting TRBD2. From germline, CDR1 is MRHNA and CDR2 SNTAGT. This CDR3 is 14 amino acids long. V shed 6 bases and J 4 bases; nucleotides not matched to a gene: 6. DNA for the CDR3: TGTGCCAGCAGGCGAGCGGGAGGGGGATACGAGCAGTACTTC. Translated: CASRRAGGGYEQYF.

This chain joins TRBV10-3 and TRBJ2-3, with D possibly being TRBD2 (5 bases). This CDR3 is 13 amino acids long. The ends were cut back, 0 bases at V and 8 bases at J, with 9 bases in the middle. Germline lookup yields CDR1 ENHRY and CDR2 SYGVKD. The CDR3, as DNA: TGTGCCATCAGTGAGTCTATTGAGGGTACGCAGTATTTT. Its protein product is CAISESIEGTQYF.

This sequence joins TRBV7-2 and TRBJ2-4; 7 nucleotides line up with TRBD1. Trimming cost V 8 bases and J 0 bases; bases outside gene matches: 4. The CDR3 has 14 amino acids. Germline V gives CDR1 SGHTA, CDR2 FQGNSA. The CDR3 sequence is CASAYRGAKNIQYF. The CDR3 coding sequence is TGTGCCAGCGCCTACAGGGGAGCCAAAAACATTCAGTACTTC.

This clone appeared once. The rearrangement joins TRBV6-1 to TRBJ2-7; maybe TRBD2 (6 bases). This CDR3 contains 17 residues. Trimming cost V 0 bases and J 5 bases, with 20 bases left between them. Germline V CDR1 and CDR2: MNHNS, SASEGT. The CDR3 sequence is CASSEAPRTTPPDEQYF. CDR3 nucleotide sequence: TGTGCCAGCAGTGAAGCCCCCCGGACTACACCCCCGGACGAGCAGTACTTC.

This clone was counted between two and nine times. This sequence joins TRBV6-5 and TRBJ2-2; 8 bases line up with TRBD2. This CDR3 spans 13 amino acids. Germline assignment: CDR1 MNHEY and CDR2 SVGAGI. V lost 8 bases and J lost 9; bases outside the gene matches: 8. Here the CDR3 DNA reads TGTGCCAGCCGGGGGGGGGAGGGCTGGGAGCTGTTTTTT. Translating gives CASRGGEGWELFF.

The genes are TRBV4-2 and TRBJ1-1, with 7 bases aligning to TRBD1. Germline V gene data show CDR1 as LGHNA and CDR2 as YNFKEQ. The CDR3 consists of 16 residues. Trimming at V came to 0 bases and at J to 1 base, leaving 5 bases not matched to a gene. This CDR3 reads CASSQEGEGANTEAFF. CDR3 nucleotide sequence: TGTGCCAGCAGCCAAGAAGGTGAGGGGGCGAACACTGAAGCTTTCTTT.